The sequence of this T cell receptor beta chain was determined in a study of blood T cell repertoires in COVID-19. Original processing methods: Amplified reference gene primers provided the basis for estimating nucleated cell counts. TCRdb keeps only in-frame clones here, not all; method: immunoSEQ multiplex PCR. V and J calls and clone size follow that table, whereas D and trimming were derived from the DNA. This sample has approximately 140,000 clones, with about 91% found just once. The CDR3 is 13 amino acids. Germline-derived CDR1 and CDR2 are SNHLY and FYNNEI. The V and J ends lost 7 bases and 0 bases respectively, with 9 bases between them.

This sequence originates from an older woman with acute or convalescent COVID-19. V usage is TRBV2 and J usage is TRBJ1-1; D is perhaps TRBD1 (5 bases). The sequencing input was peripheral blood. In nucleotides, the CDR3 is TGTGCCAGCAAAACAGGCTTGAACACTGAAGCTTTCTTT. Protein: CASKTGLNTEAFF. Supplemented by reference TRBV2 and TRBJ1-1, the full variable domain reads EPEVTQTPSHQVTQMGQEVILRCVPISNHLYFYWYRQILGQKVEFLVSFYNNEISEKSEIFDDQFSVERPDGSNFTLKIRSTKLEDSAMYFCASKTGLNTEAFFGQGTRLTVV.